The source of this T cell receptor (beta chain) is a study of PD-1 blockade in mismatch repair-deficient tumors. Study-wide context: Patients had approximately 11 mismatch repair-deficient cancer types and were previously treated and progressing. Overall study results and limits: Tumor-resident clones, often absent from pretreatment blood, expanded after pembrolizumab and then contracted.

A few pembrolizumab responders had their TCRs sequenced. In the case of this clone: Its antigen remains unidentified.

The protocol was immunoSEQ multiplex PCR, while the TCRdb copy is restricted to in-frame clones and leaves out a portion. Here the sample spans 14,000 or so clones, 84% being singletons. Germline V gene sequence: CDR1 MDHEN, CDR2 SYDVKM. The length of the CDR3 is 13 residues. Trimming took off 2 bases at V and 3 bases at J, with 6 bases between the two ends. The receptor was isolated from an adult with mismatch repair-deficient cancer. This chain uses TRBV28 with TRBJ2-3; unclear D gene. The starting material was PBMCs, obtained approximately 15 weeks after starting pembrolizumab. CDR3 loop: CASSLPTTDTQYF. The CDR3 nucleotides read TGTGCCAGCAGTTTACCGACTACAGATACGCAGTATTTT.